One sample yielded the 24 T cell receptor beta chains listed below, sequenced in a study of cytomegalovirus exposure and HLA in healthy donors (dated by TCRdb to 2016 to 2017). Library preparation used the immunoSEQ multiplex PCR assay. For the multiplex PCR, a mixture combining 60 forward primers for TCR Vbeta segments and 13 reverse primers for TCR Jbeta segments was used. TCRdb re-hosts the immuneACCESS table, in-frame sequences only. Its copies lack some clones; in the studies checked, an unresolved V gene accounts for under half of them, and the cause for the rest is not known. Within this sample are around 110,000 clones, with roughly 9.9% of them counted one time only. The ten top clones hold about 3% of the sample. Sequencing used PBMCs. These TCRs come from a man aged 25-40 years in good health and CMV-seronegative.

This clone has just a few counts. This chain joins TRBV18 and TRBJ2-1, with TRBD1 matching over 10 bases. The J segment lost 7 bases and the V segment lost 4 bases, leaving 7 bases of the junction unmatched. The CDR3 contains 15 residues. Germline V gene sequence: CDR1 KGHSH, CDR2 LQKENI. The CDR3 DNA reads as TGTGCCAGCTCACGTGCCGGGACAGGGGTGAATGAGCAGTTCTTC. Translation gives CASSRAGTGVNEQFF.

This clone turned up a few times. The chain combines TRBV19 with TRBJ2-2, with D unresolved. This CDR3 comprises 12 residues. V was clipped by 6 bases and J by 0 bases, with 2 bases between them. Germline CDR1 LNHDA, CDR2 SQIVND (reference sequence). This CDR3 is CASSTNTGELFF. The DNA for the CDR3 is TGTGCCAGTAGCACGAACACCGGGGAGCTGTTTTTT.

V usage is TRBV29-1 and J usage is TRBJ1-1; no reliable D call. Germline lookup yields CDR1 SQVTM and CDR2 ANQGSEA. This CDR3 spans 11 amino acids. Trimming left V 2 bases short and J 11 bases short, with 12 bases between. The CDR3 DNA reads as TGCAGCGTTGAACTGGGTCGGAGGGCTTTCTTT. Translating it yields CSVELGRRAFF.

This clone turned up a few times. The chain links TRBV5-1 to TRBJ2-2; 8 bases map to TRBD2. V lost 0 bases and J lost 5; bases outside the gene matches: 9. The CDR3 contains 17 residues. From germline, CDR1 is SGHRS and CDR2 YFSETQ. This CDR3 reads CASSLGGGPPGTGELFF. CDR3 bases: TGCGCCAGCAGCTTGGGCGGGGGGCCGCCAGGAACCGGGGAGCTGTTTTTT.

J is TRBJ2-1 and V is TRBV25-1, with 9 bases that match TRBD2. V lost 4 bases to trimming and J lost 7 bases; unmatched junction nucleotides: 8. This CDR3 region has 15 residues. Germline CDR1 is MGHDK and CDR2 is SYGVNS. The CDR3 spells CASSGWGSGRNEQFF. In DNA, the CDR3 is TGTGCCAGCAGTGGTTGGGGTAGCGGGAGAAATGAGCAGTTCTTC.

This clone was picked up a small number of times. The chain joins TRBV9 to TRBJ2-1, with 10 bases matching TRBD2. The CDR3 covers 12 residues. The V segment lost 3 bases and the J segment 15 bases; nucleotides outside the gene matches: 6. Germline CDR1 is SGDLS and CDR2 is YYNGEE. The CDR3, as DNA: TGTGCCAGCAGCGCGAGCGGGAGGGGGCTGTTCTTC. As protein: CASSASGRGLFF.

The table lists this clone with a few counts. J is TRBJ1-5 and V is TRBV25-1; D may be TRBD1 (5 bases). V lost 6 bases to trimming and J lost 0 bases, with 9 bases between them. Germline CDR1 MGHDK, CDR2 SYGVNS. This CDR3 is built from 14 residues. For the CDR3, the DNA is TGTGCCAGCAGCTCGACAGATAGCAATCAGCCCCAGCATTTT. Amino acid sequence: CASSSTDSNQPQHF.

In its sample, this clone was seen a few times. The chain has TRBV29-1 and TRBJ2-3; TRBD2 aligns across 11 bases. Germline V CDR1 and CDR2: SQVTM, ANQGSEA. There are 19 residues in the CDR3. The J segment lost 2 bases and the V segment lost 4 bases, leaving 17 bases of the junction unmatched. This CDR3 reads CSVVIIPLAGGRHTDTQYF. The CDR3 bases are TGCAGCGTTGTGATCATCCCTCTAGCGGGAGGTCGACACACAGATACGCAGTATTTT.

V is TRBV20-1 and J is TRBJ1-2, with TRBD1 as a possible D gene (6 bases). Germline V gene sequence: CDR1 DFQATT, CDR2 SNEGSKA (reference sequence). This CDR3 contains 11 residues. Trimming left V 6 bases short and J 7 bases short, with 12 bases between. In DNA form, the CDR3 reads TGCAGTGCCGCCACAGGGTTTGGCTACACCTTC. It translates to CSAATGFGYTF.

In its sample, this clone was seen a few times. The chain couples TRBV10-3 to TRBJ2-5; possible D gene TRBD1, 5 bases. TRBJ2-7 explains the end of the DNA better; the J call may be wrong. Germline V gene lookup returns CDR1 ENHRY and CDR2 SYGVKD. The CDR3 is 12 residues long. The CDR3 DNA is TGTGCCACCAGGGCGGTCGGCTACGAGCAGTACTTC. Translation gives CATRAVGYEQYF.

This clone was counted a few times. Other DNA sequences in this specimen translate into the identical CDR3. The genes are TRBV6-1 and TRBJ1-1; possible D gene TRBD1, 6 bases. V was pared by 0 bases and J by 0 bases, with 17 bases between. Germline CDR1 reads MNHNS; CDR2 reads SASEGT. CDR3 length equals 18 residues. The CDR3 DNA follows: TGTGCCAGCAGTGAAGCGAGAACAGGGCTGGGAATGAACACTGAAGCTTTCTTT. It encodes CASSEARTGLGMNTEAFF.

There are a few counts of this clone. For the CDR3, the DNA is TGTGCCAGCAGCGGGAGGACAGGCTATGGCTACACCTTC. It is translated as CASSGRTGYGYTF. The chain links TRBV7-2 to TRBJ1-2; 7 bases map to TRBD1. Germline V gene sequence: CDR1 SGHTA, CDR2 FQGNSA. Unmatched junction bases numbered 4, after V lost 5 bases and J lost 4 bases. The CDR3 has 13 amino acids.

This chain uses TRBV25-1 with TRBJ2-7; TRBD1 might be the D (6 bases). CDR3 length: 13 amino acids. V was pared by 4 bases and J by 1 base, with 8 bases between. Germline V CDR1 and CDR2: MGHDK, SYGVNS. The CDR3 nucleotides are TGTGCCAGCAGTGGGGACACTTCCTACGAGCAGTACTTC. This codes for CASSGDTSYEQYF.

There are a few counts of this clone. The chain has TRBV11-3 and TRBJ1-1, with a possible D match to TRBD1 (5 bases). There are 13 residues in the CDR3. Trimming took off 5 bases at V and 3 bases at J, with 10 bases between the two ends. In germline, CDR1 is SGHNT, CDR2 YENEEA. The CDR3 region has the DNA TGTGCCAGCAGCCTAGGGGCCGACACTGAAGCTTTCTTT. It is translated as CASSLGADTEAFF.

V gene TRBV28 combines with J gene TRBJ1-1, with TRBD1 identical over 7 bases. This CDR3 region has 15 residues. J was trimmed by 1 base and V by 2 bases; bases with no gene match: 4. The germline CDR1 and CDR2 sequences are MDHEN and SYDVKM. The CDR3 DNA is TGTGCCAGCAGTTTAGGTCACAGGGGGAACACTGAAGCTTTCTTT. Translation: CASSLGHRGNTEAFF.

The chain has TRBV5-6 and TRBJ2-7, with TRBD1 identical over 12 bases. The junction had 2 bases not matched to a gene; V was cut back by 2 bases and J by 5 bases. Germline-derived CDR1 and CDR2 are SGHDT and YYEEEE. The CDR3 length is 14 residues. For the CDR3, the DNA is TGTGCCAGCAGCTTCGGGACAGGGGGCCACGAGCAGTACTTC. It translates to CASSFGTGGHEQYF.

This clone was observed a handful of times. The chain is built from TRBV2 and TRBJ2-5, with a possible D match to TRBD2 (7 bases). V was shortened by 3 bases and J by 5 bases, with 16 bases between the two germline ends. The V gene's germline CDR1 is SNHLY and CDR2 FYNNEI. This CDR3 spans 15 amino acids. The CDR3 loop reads CASSERGGPGETQYF. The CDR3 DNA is TGTGCCAGCAGTGAGAGGGGGGGCCCGGGGGAGACCCAGTACTTC.

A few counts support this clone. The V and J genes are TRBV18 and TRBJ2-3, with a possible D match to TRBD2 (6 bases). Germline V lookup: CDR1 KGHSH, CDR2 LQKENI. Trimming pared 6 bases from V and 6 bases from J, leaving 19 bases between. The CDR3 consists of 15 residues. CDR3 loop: CASSPPGVASDTQYF. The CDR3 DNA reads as TGTGCCAGCTCGCCTCCGGGAGTAGCCTCGGATACGCAGTATTTT.

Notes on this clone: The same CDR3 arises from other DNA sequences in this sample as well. The CDR3 reads CAWSVDRGETQYF. CDR3 sequence (DNA): TGTGCCTGGAGTGTCGACAGGGGAGAGACCCAGTACTTC. The chain uses TRBV30 and TRBJ2-5; 8 bases map to TRBD1. Losses at the gene ends were 0 bases for V and 4 bases for J; bases not matched to a gene: 1. Germline V gives CDR1 GTSNPN, CDR2 SVGIG (reference sequence). The CDR3 is 13 residues long.

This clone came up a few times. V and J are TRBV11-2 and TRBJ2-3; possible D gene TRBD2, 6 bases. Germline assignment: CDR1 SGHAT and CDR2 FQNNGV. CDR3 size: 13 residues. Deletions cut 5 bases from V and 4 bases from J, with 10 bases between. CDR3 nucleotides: TGTGCCAGCAGCCAGAGGAGGGCAGATACGCAGTATTTT. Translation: CASSQRRADTQYF. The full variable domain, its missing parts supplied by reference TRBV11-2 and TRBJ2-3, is EAGVAQSPRYKIIEKRQSVAFWCNPISGHATLYWYQQILGQGPKLLIQFQNNGVVDDSQLPKDRFSAERLKGVDSTLKIQPAKLEDSAVYLCASSQRRADTQYFGPGTRLTVL.

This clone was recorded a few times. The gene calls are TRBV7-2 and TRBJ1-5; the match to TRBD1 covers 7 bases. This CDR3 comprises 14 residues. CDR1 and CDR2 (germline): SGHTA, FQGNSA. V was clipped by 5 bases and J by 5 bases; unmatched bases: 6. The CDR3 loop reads CASSVGDSYQPQHF. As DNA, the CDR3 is TGTGCCAGCAGCGTCGGGGACAGCTATCAGCCCCAGCATTTT.

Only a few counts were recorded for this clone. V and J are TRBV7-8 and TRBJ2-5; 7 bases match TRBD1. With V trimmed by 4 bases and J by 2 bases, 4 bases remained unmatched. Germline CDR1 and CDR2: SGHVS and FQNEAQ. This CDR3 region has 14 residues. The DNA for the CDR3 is TGTGCCAGCAGCTCGAGACAGGGACAAGAGACCCAGTACTTC. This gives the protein CASSSRQGQETQYF.

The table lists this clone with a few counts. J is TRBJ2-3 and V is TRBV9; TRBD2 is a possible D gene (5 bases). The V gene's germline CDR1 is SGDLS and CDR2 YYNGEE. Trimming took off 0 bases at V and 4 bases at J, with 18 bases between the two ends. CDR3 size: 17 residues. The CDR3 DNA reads TGTGCCAGCAGCGTAGGGCTGCGAGTTAGAGGGCCAGATACGCAGTATTTT. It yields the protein CASSVGLRVRGPDTQYF.

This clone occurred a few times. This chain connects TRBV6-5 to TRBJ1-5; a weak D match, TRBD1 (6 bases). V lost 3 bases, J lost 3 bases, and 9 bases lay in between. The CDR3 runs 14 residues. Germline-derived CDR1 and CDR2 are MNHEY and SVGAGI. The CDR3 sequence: CASSYGQYNQPQHF. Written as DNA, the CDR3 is TGTGCCAGCAGTTATGGACAGTACAATCAGCCCCAGCATTTT.